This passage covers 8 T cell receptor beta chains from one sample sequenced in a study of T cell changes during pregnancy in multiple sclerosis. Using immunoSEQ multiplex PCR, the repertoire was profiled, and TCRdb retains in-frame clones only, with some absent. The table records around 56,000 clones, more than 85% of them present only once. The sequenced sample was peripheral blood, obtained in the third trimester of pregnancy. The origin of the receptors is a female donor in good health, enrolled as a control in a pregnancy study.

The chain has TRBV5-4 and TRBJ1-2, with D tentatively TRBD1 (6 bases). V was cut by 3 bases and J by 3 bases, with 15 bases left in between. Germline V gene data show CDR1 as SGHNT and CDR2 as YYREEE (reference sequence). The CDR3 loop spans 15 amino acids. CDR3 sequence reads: CASSSRTATYYGYTF. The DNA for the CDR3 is TGTGCCAGCAGCTCAAGGACAGCCACCTACTATGGCTACACCTTC.

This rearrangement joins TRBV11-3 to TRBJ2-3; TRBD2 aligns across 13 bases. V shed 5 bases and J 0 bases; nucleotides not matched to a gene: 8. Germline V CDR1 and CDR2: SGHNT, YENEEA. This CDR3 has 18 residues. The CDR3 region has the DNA TGTGCCAGCAGCCTCGGACTAGCGGGAGAACCCAGCACAGATACGCAGTATTTT. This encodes CASSLGLAGEPSTDTQYF.

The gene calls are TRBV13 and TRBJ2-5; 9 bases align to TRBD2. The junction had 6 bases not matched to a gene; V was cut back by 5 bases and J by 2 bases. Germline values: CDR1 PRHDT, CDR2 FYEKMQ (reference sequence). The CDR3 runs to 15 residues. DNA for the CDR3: TGTGCCAGCAGCCCGTCGACTAGCGGACAAGAGACCCAGTACTTC. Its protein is CASSPSTSGQETQYF. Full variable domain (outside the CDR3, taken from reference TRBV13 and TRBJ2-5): AAGVIQSPRHLIKEKRETATLKCYPIPRHDTVYWYQQGPGQDPQFLISFYEKMQSDKGSIPDRFSAQQFSDYHSELNMSSLELGDSALYFCASSPSTSGQETQYFGPGTRLLVL.

The CDR3 DNA reads as TGTGCCAGCATAGAGCGGGGCCTAGGCGATGAGCAGTTCTTC. Its translation: CASIERGLGDEQFF. The chain recombines TRBV6-6 with TRBJ2-1; TRBD2 aligns across 7 bases. The CDR3 loop spans 14 amino acids. Germline lookup yields CDR1 MNHNY and CDR2 SVGAGI (reference sequence). The V and J ends lost 7 bases and 8 bases, in that order; junction bases with no gene match: 11.

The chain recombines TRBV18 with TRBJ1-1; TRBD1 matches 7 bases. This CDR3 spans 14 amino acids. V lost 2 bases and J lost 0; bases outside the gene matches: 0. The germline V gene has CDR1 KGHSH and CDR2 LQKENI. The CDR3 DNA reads TGTGCCAGCTCACCAGGGACAGTGAACACTGAAGCTTTCTTT. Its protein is CASSPGTVNTEAFF.

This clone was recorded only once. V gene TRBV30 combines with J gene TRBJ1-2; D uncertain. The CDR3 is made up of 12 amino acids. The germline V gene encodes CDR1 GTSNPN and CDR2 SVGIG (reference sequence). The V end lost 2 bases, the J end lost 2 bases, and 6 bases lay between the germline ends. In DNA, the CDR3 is TGTGCCTGGAGTAACCTAAACTATGGCTACACCTTC. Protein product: CAWSNLNYGYTF.

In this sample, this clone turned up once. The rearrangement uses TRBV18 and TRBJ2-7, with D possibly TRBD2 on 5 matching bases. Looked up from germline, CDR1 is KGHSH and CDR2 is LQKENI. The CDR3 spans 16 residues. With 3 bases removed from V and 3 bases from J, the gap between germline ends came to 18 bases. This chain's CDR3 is CASSPLRALRGYEQYF. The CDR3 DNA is TGTGCCAGCTCACCCCTCCGGGCCCTCCGGGGCTACGAGCAGTACTTC. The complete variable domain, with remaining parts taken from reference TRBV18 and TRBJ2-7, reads NAGVMQNPRHLVRRRGQEARLRCSPMKGHSHVYWYRQLPEEGLKFMVYLQKENIIDESGMPKERFSAEFPKEGPSILRIQQVVRGDSAAYFCASSPLRALRGYEQYFGPGTRLTVT.

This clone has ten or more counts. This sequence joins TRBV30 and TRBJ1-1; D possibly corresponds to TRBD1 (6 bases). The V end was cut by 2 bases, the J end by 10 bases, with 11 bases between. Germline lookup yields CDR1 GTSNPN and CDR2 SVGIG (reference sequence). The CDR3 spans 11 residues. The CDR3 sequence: CAWSSGGLAFF. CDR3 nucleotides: TGTGCCTGGAGTAGCGGGGGGCTAGCTTTCTTT.